The rows below give T cell receptor beta chains drawn from one sample of a study of identifying expanded T cells in peripheral blood. The repertoire was sequenced with immunoSEQ multiplex PCR; TCRdb's copy has only in-frame clones and lacks some. The repertoire holds 55,000 to 60,000 clones, with approximately 89% as singletons. Source material: blood. Receptors originate from a person aged 18 to 75 in good health. Each CDR3 is given with its conserved first and last residue. A D gene is named only where the DNA matches it firmly. Size is stated for part of the rows, as once, few or many counts, or as a class when the clone is expanded.

D gene: NA
V gene: TRBV9
J gene: TRBJ2-2
clone size: NA
CDR3 protein: CASSARPTNTGELFF
CDR3 DNA: TGTGCCAGCAGCGCAAGGCCAACGAACACCGGGGAGCTGTTTTTT

D gene: TRBD2
V gene: TRBV28
J gene: TRBJ2-7
clone size: once
CDR3 protein: CASRPGLAGGLQYF
CDR3 DNA: TGTGCCAGCAGACCAGGACTAGCGGGAGGACTGCAGTACTTC

D gene: NA
V gene: TRBV6-6
J gene: TRBJ1-5
clone size: NA
CDR3 protein: CASSYSSQPQHF
CDR3 DNA: TGTGCCAGCAGTTATTCGAGTCAGCCCCAGCATTTT

D gene: NA
V gene: TRBV4-1
J gene: TRBJ1-5
clone size: NA
CDR3 protein: CASSDTGRNQPQHF
CDR3 DNA: TGCGCCAGCAGCGACACAGGGCGCAATCAGCCCCAGCATTTT

D gene: NA
V gene: TRBV7-2
J gene: TRBJ1-4
clone size: NA
CDR3 protein: CASSVEGLANEKLFF
CDR3 DNA: TGTGCCAGCAGCGTGGAGGGGTTAGCTAATGAAAAACTGTTTTTT

D gene: NA
V gene: TRBV4-2
J gene: TRBJ2-7
clone size: NA
CDR3 protein: CASSQVGGTAYEQYF
CDR3 DNA: TGTGCCAGCAGCCAAGTAGGTGGGACCGCCTACGAGCAGTACTTC

D gene: NA
V gene: TRBV2
J gene: TRBJ1-5
clone size: NA
CDR3 protein: CASSAGGGYQPQHF
CDR3 DNA: TGTGCCAGCAGCGCCGGGGGGGGATATCAGCCCCAGCATTTT

D gene: NA
V gene: TRBV25-1
J gene: TRBJ2-3
clone size: NA
CDR3 protein: CASSDGRGDTQYF
CDR3 DNA: TGTGCCAGCAGTGACGGTCGGGGAGATACGCAGTATTTT

D gene: TRBD2
V gene: TRBV2
J gene: TRBJ2-6
clone size: NA
CDR3 protein: CASKRLAGGSGANVLTF
CDR3 DNA: TGTGCCAGCAAACGACTAGCGGGAGGCTCTGGGGCCAACGTCCTGACTTTC

D gene: TRBD1
V gene: TRBV5-1
J gene: TRBJ2-2
clone size: NA
CDR3 protein: CASSLAQGSAGELFF
CDR3 DNA: TGCGCCAGCAGCTTGGCACAGGGGAGTGCCGGGGAGCTGTTTTTT

D gene: NA
V gene: TRBV10-3
J gene: TRBJ2-7
clone size: NA
CDR3 protein: CAIRPPGQSYEQYF
CDR3 DNA: TGTGCCATCAGGCCCCCGGGACAATCCTACGAGCAGTACTTC

D gene: NA
V gene: TRBV28
J gene: TRBJ1-3
clone size: NA
CDR3 protein: CASSLSQVAAGNTIYF
CDR3 DNA: TGTGCCAGCAGTTTATCTCAAGTGGCGGCTGGAAACACCATATATTTT

D gene: TRBD2
V gene: TRBV10-3
J gene: TRBJ2-1
clone size: few
CDR3 protein: CAISAGGDLNEQFF
CDR3 DNA: TGTGCCATCAGTGCTGGGGGGGACCTTAATGAGCAGTTCTTC

D gene: TRBD2
V gene: TRBV7-9
J gene: TRBJ2-3
clone size: NA
CDR3 protein: CASSFGAGGTDTQYF
CDR3 DNA: TGTGCCAGCAGCTTCGGAGCGGGGGGCACAGATACGCAGTATTTT

D gene: TRBD1
V gene: TRBV19
J gene: TRBJ2-5
clone size: NA
CDR3 protein: CASSTTGYGKTQYF
CDR3 DNA: TGTGCCAGTAGCACGACAGGGTACGGCAAGACCCAGTACTTC

D gene: NA
V gene: TRBV5-1
J gene: TRBJ1-4
clone size: NA
CDR3 protein: CASSRGTATNEKLFF
CDR3 DNA: TGCGCCAGCAGCCGGGGGACCGCAACTAATGAAAAACTGTTTTTT

D gene: NA
V gene: TRBV6-1
J gene: TRBJ2-7
clone size: NA
CDR3 protein: CASSVPYEQYF
CDR3 DNA: TGTGCCAGCAGTGTACCCTACGAGCAGTACTTC

D gene: NA
V gene: TRBV28
J gene: TRBJ2-6
clone size: NA
CDR3 protein: CASSPIPSGANVLTF
CDR3 DNA: TGTGCCAGCAGCCCAATCCCCTCTGGGGCCAACGTCCTGACTTTC

D gene: NA
V gene: TRBV15
J gene: TRBJ2-7
clone size: NA
CDR3 protein: CATSRERGSFYEQYF
CDR3 DNA: TGTGCCACCAGCAGAGAGAGGGGAAGCTTCTACGAGCAGTACTTC

D gene: TRBD1
V gene: TRBV7-9
J gene: TRBJ2-7
clone size: NA
CDR3 protein: CASSGTGSSYEQYF
CDR3 DNA: TGTGCCAGCAGCGGGACAGGGAGCTCCTACGAGCAGTACTTC

D gene: NA
V gene: TRBV5-4
J gene: TRBJ2-3
clone size: NA
CDR3 protein: CASSEGITDTQYF
CDR3 DNA: TGTGCCAGCAGTGAAGGGATCACAGATACGCAGTATTTT

D gene: NA
V gene: TRBV5-5
J gene: TRBJ1-1
clone size: NA
CDR3 protein: CASSFTPMNTEAFF
CDR3 DNA: TGTGCCAGCAGCTTTACGCCGATGAACACTGAAGCTTTCTTT

D gene: NA
V gene: TRBV5-1
J gene: TRBJ2-3
clone size: NA
CDR3 protein: CASSNPTQDTQYF
CDR3 DNA: TGCGCCAGCAGCAACCCCACCCAAGATACGCAGTATTTT

D gene: NA
V gene: TRBV18
J gene: TRBJ2-6
clone size: NA
CDR3 protein: CASSQIHLQSRANVLTF
CDR3 DNA: TGTGCCAGCTCACAAATACATTTACAAAGTCGGGCCAACGTCCTGACTTTC

D gene: TRBD2
V gene: TRBV11-1
J gene: TRBJ2-1
clone size: NA
CDR3 protein: CASSLGGLAREQFF
CDR3 DNA: TGTGCCAGCAGCTTAGGTGGACTAGCGCGTGAGCAGTTCTTC

D gene: NA
V gene: TRBV10-1
J gene: TRBJ2-3
clone size: NA
CDR3 protein: CASSESAAGTDTQYF
CDR3 DNA: TGCGCCAGCAGTGAGTCCGCGGCGGGTACAGATACGCAGTATTTT

D gene: TRBD1
V gene: TRBV28
J gene: TRBJ1-5
clone size: NA
CDR3 protein: CASSLPGTGNQPQHF
CDR3 DNA: TGTGCCAGCAGTTTACCCGGGACAGGCAATCAGCCCCAGCATTTT

D gene: TRBD1
V gene: TRBV5-4
J gene: TRBJ2-7
clone size: once
CDR3 protein: CASSQDRAKQYF
CDR3 DNA: TGTGCCAGCAGCCAGGACAGGGCCAAGCAGTACTTC

D gene: TRBD2
V gene: TRBV23-1
J gene: TRBJ2-1
clone size: NA
CDR3 protein: CASTRGGSSYNEQFF
CDR3 DNA: TGCGCCAGCACCCGCGGGGGGAGCTCCTACAATGAGCAGTTCTTC

D gene: NA
V gene: TRBV7-2
J gene: TRBJ2-3
clone size: NA
CDR3 protein: CASSLGVSADTQYF
CDR3 DNA: TGTGCCAGCAGCTTAGGGGTTAGCGCAGATACGCAGTATTTT

D gene: NA
V gene: TRBV6-5
J gene: TRBJ2-7
clone size: few
CDR3 protein: CASSYSGTESYEQYF
CDR3 DNA: TGTGCCAGCAGTTACTCCGGGACGGAGTCCTACGAGCAGTACTTC

D gene: NA
V gene: TRBV2
J gene: TRBJ2-3
clone size: NA
CDR3 protein: CASIRGTNTDTQYF
CDR3 DNA: TGTGCCAGCATCAGGGGGACTAACACAGATACGCAGTATTTT

D gene: NA
V gene: TRBV7-2
J gene: TRBJ2-3
clone size: NA
CDR3 protein: CASSLVGVSTDTQYF
CDR3 DNA: TGTGCCAGCAGCTTAGTCGGGGTTAGCACAGATACGCAGTATTTT

D gene: NA
V gene: TRBV5-1
J gene: TRBJ1-1
clone size: NA
CDR3 protein: CASSLRGEGTEAFF
CDR3 DNA: TGCGCCAGCAGCCTCAGGGGTGAAGGGACTGAAGCTTTCTTT

D gene: NA
V gene: TRBV14
J gene: TRBJ1-3
clone size: NA
CDR3 protein: CASSLAGGNTIYF
CDR3 DNA: TGTGCCAGCAGCCTTGCGGGCGGAAACACCATATATTTT

D gene: NA
V gene: TRBV18
J gene: TRBJ1-1
clone size: NA
CDR3 protein: CASSPLGENTEAFF
CDR3 DNA: TGTGCCAGCTCACCACTGGGGGAGAACACTGAAGCTTTCTTT